One sample yielded the 4 T cell receptor beta chains listed below, sequenced in a study of T cell responses to AZD1222 COVID-19 vaccine. Only in-frame clones appear in the TCRdb table, and some are missing; sequencing was by immunoSEQ multiplex PCR. Here the sample spans fewer than 150,000 clones, roughly 88% being singletons. Sequencing was performed on peripheral blood, taken on day 0 of AZD1222 vaccination. The receptors derive from an adult in good health.

The chain carries TRBV25-1 and TRBJ1-1; 7 bases align to TRBD1. V lost 3 bases to trimming and J lost 11 bases; unmatched junction nucleotides: 3. The CDR3 length is 11 residues. Germline-derived CDR1 and CDR2 are MGHDK and SYGVNS. The CDR3 DNA is TGTGCCAGCAGTGAGACAGGGAGGGCTTTCTTT. Translated, it gives CASSETGRAFF.

The V gene is TRBV18, the J gene TRBJ1-3; unclear D gene. This CDR3 contains 13 residues. CDR1 is KGHSH and CDR2 is LQKENI in the germline V gene. The germline V and J ends were trimmed by 3 bases and 3 bases, with 6 bases remaining between them. The CDR3 sequence is CASSPFDGNTIYF. The CDR3 nucleotides read TGTGCCAGCTCACCCTTCGATGGAAACACCATATATTTT.

The chain uses TRBV4-1 and TRBJ2-2; 8 nucleotides agree with TRBD1. The CDR3 extends over 15 amino acids. From germline, CDR1 is MGHRA and CDR2 YSYEKL. The V and J ends lost 4 bases and 4 bases, in that order; junction bases with no gene match: 5. The CDR3 loop is CASSPTDRATGELFF. The CDR3, as DNA: TGCGCCAGCAGCCCCACGGACAGGGCCACCGGGGAGCTGTTTTTT.

The chain is built from TRBV11-2 and TRBJ2-2; the match to TRBD1 covers 8 bases. In germline, CDR1 is SGHAT, CDR2 FQNNGV. J was trimmed by 7 bases and V by 0 bases; bases with no gene match: 4. The CDR3 is made up of 15 amino acids. CDR3 nucleotides: TGTGCCAGCAGCTTAGAAGGGACAGGAGGCGGGGAGCTGTTTTTT. Its protein is CASSLEGTGGGELFF.